A selection of T cell receptor beta chains follows, all from one sample in a study of cytomegalovirus exposure and HLA in healthy donors. Assay: immunoSEQ multiplex PCR; the TCRdb copy retains only in-frame clones and omits some. The sample includes 73,000 or so clones, 75% to 85% seen only once; the top ten take approximately 7%. Sequenced sample: PBMCs. Source of these receptors: a human donor in good health. Both conserved end residues are part of each CDR3. D genes are given only for firm matches. Size tells how often a clone was seen (once, few, many) or the class of an expanded clone, and some rows leave it out.

cdr3_aa: CASSPTYNEQFF
cdr3_nt: TGTGCCAGCAGCCCGACTTACAATGAGCAGTTCTTC
v_call: TRBV7-2
clone_size: -
j_call: TRBJ2-1
d_call: -

cdr3_aa: CASSTGTSPRDTQYF
cdr3_nt: TGTGCCAGTAGTACAGGGACTAGCCCCAGGGATACGCAGTATTTT
v_call: TRBV19
clone_size: -
j_call: TRBJ2-3
d_call: TRBD2

cdr3_aa: CATSSTPTGQGDGYTF
cdr3_nt: TGTGCCACCAGCTCCACACCAACGGGACAGGGGGACGGCTACACCTTC
v_call: TRBV15
clone_size: once
j_call: TRBJ1-2
d_call: TRBD1

cdr3_aa: CASSSPGGSSFGYTF
cdr3_nt: TGTGCCAGCAGCTCCCCTGGGGGGAGTTCGTTTGGCTACACCTTC
v_call: TRBV5-6
clone_size: -
j_call: TRBJ1-2
d_call: -

cdr3_aa: CASSPSGTGQNIQYF
cdr3_nt: TGTGCCAGCAGCCCATCCGGGACAGGGCAAAACATTCAGTACTTC
v_call: TRBV11-3
clone_size: -
j_call: TRBJ2-4
d_call: TRBD1

cdr3_aa: CASSRGRLAVNNEQFF
cdr3_nt: TGTGCCAGCAGCCGGGGCAGACTAGCGGTTAACAATGAGCAGTTCTTC
v_call: TRBV7-8
clone_size: -
j_call: TRBJ2-1
d_call: TRBD2

cdr3_aa: CASSAAGNTEAFF
cdr3_nt: TGTGCCAGCAGTGCCGCGGGGAACACTGAAGCTTTCTTT
v_call: TRBV2
clone_size: -
j_call: TRBJ1-1
d_call: -

cdr3_aa: CASSHSDRVAKNIQYF
cdr3_nt: TGCGCCAGCAGCCACTCAGACAGGGTGGCCAAAAACATTCAGTACTTC
v_call: TRBV4-3
clone_size: -
j_call: TRBJ2-4
d_call: TRBD1

cdr3_aa: CASSMPTSGGHIQYF
cdr3_nt: TGTGCCAGTAGTATGCCCACTAGCGGGGGGCACATTCAGTACTTC
v_call: TRBV19
clone_size: -
j_call: TRBJ2-4
d_call: TRBD2

cdr3_aa: CASSSPWRGRREETQYF
cdr3_nt: TGTGCCAGCAGCTCGCCCTGGCGGGGCAGACGAGAAGAGACCCAGTACTTC
v_call: TRBV5-6
clone_size: -
j_call: TRBJ2-5
d_call: -

cdr3_aa: CASTDRASSGNTIYF
cdr3_nt: TGCGCCAGCACCGACAGGGCGAGCTCTGGAAACACCATATATTTT
v_call: TRBV5-1
clone_size: -
j_call: TRBJ1-3
d_call: TRBD1

cdr3_aa: CASSSGTGIYNEQFF
cdr3_nt: TGTGCCAGCAGTTCCGGGACAGGGATTTACAATGAGCAGTTCTTC
v_call: TRBV6-5
clone_size: -
j_call: TRBJ2-1
d_call: TRBD1

cdr3_aa: CASNPGQSSEQYF
cdr3_nt: TGCGCCAGCAATCCAGGACAGAGTAGCGAGCAGTACTTC
v_call: TRBV5-1
clone_size: -
j_call: TRBJ2-7
d_call: -

cdr3_aa: CASSPQDSTDTQYF
cdr3_nt: TGCGCCAGCAGTCCACAGGACAGCACAGATACGCAGTATTTT
v_call: TRBV5-1
clone_size: -
j_call: TRBJ2-3
d_call: -

cdr3_aa: CASSKQRTSVADTQYF
cdr3_nt: TGTGCCAGCAGCAAACAGAGGACTAGTGTGGCAGATACGCAGTATTTT
v_call: TRBV21-1
clone_size: -
j_call: TRBJ2-3
d_call: -

cdr3_aa: CASSQASLIYTEAFF
cdr3_nt: TGTGCCAGCAGCCAAGCGTCCCTAATCTACACTGAAGCTTTCTTT
v_call: TRBV5-4
clone_size: few
j_call: TRBJ1-1
d_call: -

cdr3_aa: CSVVVTALTYEQYF
cdr3_nt: TGCAGCGTTGTTGTGACAGCCCTAACCTACGAGCAGTACTTC
v_call: TRBV29-1
clone_size: -
j_call: TRBJ2-7
d_call: -

cdr3_aa: CASSQSEGARQHGYTF
cdr3_nt: TGCGCCAGCAGCCAAAGTGAAGGGGCGAGACAACATGGCTACACCTTC
v_call: TRBV4-1
clone_size: -
j_call: TRBJ1-2
d_call: -

cdr3_aa: CASSADRVQGYTF
cdr3_nt: TGTGCCAGCAGCGCGGACAGGGTACAAGGCTACACCTTC
v_call: TRBV7-2
clone_size: few
j_call: TRBJ1-2
d_call: TRBD1

cdr3_aa: CASTPGFGADNNEQFF
cdr3_nt: TGTGCCAGCACCCCCGGATTTGGGGCGGATAACAATGAGCAGTTCTTC
v_call: TRBV5-6
clone_size: -
j_call: TRBJ2-1
d_call: -

cdr3_aa: CASSQGAGGTDTQYF
cdr3_nt: TGTGCCAGCAGCCAGGGGGCGGGGGGTACAGATACGCAGTATTTT
v_call: TRBV4-2
clone_size: -
j_call: TRBJ2-3
d_call: TRBD2

cdr3_aa: CASGLGTSGNTGELFF
cdr3_nt: TGTGCTAGTGGTTTGGGAACTAGCGGGAACACCGGGGAGCTGTTTTTT
v_call: TRBV12-5
clone_size: once
j_call: TRBJ2-2
d_call: TRBD2

cdr3_aa: CASIDRAAGYTF
cdr3_nt: TGTGCCAGCATCGACAGGGCGGCTGGCTACACCTTC
v_call: TRBV6-5
clone_size: -
j_call: TRBJ1-2
d_call: TRBD1